Listed here are 24 T cell receptor beta chains from one sample, sequenced in a study of blood T cell repertoires in COVID-19. The table came from immunoSEQ multiplex PCR; TCRdb's copy has only in-frame clones and leaves some out. The table lists over 85,000 clones, over 65% of them singletons. The sequenced sample consisted of peripheral blood. The receptor set was obtained from an elderly woman with acute or convalescent COVID-19.

This clone has only one observation. The V gene is TRBV4-1, the J gene TRBJ2-1, with TRBD2 identical over 10 bases. Germline loops: CDR1 MGHRA, CDR2 YSYEKL. The CDR3 loop spans 15 amino acids. The V segment lost 4 bases and the J segment 5 bases; nucleotides outside the gene matches: 5. CDR3 amino acids: CASSRMLAGDNEQFF. The DNA of the CDR3 is TGCGCCAGCAGCCGCATGCTAGCGGGGGACAATGAGCAGTTCTTC.

The genes are TRBV6-2 or TRBV6-3 and TRBJ2-7, with TRBD1 matching 8 bases. The V gene's germline CDR1 is MNHEY and CDR2 SVGEGT. There are 15 residues in the CDR3. V lost 3 bases to trimming and J lost 3 bases; unmatched junction nucleotides: 7. CDR3 loop: CASSYRQGFNYEQYF. The CDR3 bases are TGTGCCAGCAGTTATAGACAGGGGTTTAACTACGAGCAGTACTTC.

J is TRBJ2-7 and V is TRBV13; tentatively, D is TRBD2 (6 bases). This CDR3 is 15 amino acids long. Germline lookup yields CDR1 PRHDT and CDR2 FYEKMQ (reference sequence). V was trimmed by 2 bases and J by 7 bases, leaving 18 bases between them. The CDR3 DNA reads TGTGCCAGCAGCTTATTGTCAGGAGGGGCGGAGGAGCAGTACTTC. It codes for CASSLLSGGAEEQYF.

The chain couples TRBV10-2 to TRBJ1-2; no clear D gene. From germline, CDR1 is WSHSY and CDR2 SAAADI. The V end was cut by 8 bases, the J end by 7 bases, with 20 bases between. The CDR3 totals 14 residues. This CDR3 reads CASSSAEGISGYTF. CDR3 in DNA: TGCGCCAGCTCCTCCGCGGAAGGAATCTCTGGCTACACCTTC.

CDR3 in amino acids: CASSSHTGVIYGYTF. As DNA, the CDR3 is TGTGCCAGCAGTTCTCATACAGGGGTAATCTATGGCTACACCTTC. The V gene is TRBV28, the J gene TRBJ1-2, with 7 nucleotides matching TRBD1. Germline CDR1 reads MDHEN; CDR2 reads SYDVKM. Unmatched junction bases numbered 9, after V lost 4 bases and J lost 4 bases. This CDR3 comprises 15 residues.

The V and J genes are TRBV27 and TRBJ2-3; unclear D gene. V lost 5 bases and J 3 bases, leaving 15 bases between the germline ends. The CDR3 covers 15 residues. Germline V gene lookup returns CDR1 MNHEY and CDR2 SMNVEV (reference sequence). In DNA form, the CDR3 reads TGTGCCAGCAGTCTCCGGATGTCGGGTACAGATACGCAGTATTTT. It translates to CASSLRMSGTDTQYF.

Only a few counts were recorded for this clone. The chain has TRBV6-5 and TRBJ1-4; 11 nucleotides align to TRBD1. The CDR3 is 15 amino acids. J was trimmed by 8 bases and V by 4 bases; bases with no gene match: 6. Germline CDR1 reads MNHEY; CDR2 reads SVGAGI. The CDR3 DNA follows: TGTGCCAGCAGTTCGGGGACAGGGGGTAGGGAAAAACTGTTTTTT. Translating gives CASSSGTGGREKLFF.

The chain employs TRBV7-9 and TRBJ2-3; TRBD2 matches at 12 bases. J gave up 7 bases and V 1 base, and 9 bases lay outside the gene matches. This CDR3 has 17 amino acids. Germline assignment: CDR1 SEHNR and CDR2 FQNEAQ (reference sequence). The CDR3 bases are TGTGCCAGCAGCTTAGGCTCGGCTACTAGCGGGAGGAATACGCAGTATTTT. Translation gives CASSLGSATSGRNTQYF.

V and J are TRBV7-2 and TRBJ2-2, with 8 bases fitting TRBD1. Germline V gene sequence: CDR1 SGHTA, CDR2 FQGNSA. This CDR3 is built from 16 residues. V gave up 4 bases and J gave up 1 base; unmatched junction bases: 5. CDR3 in amino acids: CASSSRQGRNTGELFF. CDR3 coding DNA: TGTGCCAGCAGCTCCAGACAGGGGAGGAACACCGGGGAGCTGTTTTTT.

This chain links TRBV7-7 with TRBJ2-1; 12 bases are shared with TRBD2. This CDR3 region has 15 residues. Trimming cost V 5 bases and J 7 bases; bases outside gene matches: 6. The V gene's germline CDR1 is SSHAT and CDR2 FNYEAQ (reference sequence). CDR3 in amino acids: CASSLGLAGRNEQFF. The CDR3 coding sequence is TGTGCCAGCAGCCTCGGACTAGCGGGAAGGAATGAGCAGTTCTTC. The variable domain in full, with the rest retrieved from reference TRBV7-7 and TRBJ2-1, is GAGVSQSPRYKVTKRGQDVTLRCDPISSHATLYWYQQALGQGPEFLTYFNYEAQPDKSGLPSDRFSAERPEGSISTLTIQRTEQRDSAMYRCASSLGLAGRNEQFFGPGTRLTVL.

The rearrangement uses TRBV28 and TRBJ1-4, with 8 positions matching TRBD1. The junction had 7 bases not matched to a gene; V was cut back by 5 bases and J by 5 bases. The CDR3 has 15 amino acids. CDR1 and CDR2 from the germline V gene are MDHEN and SYDVKM. In DNA form, the CDR3 reads TGTGCCAGCAGTCTATCAGGGGGCGGAAATGAAAAACTGTTTTTT. Its protein is CASSLSGGGNEKLFF.

In its sample, this clone was seen a few times. The J gene is TRBJ2-5, the V gene TRBV7-2; TRBD2 matches at 7 bases. The length of the CDR3 is 15 residues. Germline values: CDR1 SGHTA, CDR2 FQGNSA. Unmatched junction bases numbered 5, after V lost 3 bases and J lost 1 base. The CDR3 spells CASSFAGVSQETQYF. The CDR3 region has the DNA TGTGCCAGCAGCTTCGCGGGGGTCTCCCAAGAGACCCAGTACTTC.

This rearrangement joins TRBV7-8 to TRBJ1-2; perhaps TRBD1 as D (5 bases). Trimming stripped 3 bases from V and 4 bases from J, with 12 bases between. The V gene's germline CDR1 is SGHVS and CDR2 FQNEAQ. The CDR3 length is 14 residues. This CDR3 reads CASSFGGKGYGYTF. CDR3 coding DNA: TGTGCCAGCAGCTTCGGGGGGAAGGGCTATGGCTACACCTTC.

This clone has only one observation. The chain uses TRBV4-1 and TRBJ2-5; 7 bases line up with TRBD2. The ends lost 1 base at V and 2 bases at J; junction bases unmatched: 7. This CDR3 has 16 amino acids. The germline CDR1 and CDR2 sequences are MGHRA and YSYEKL. CDR3 coding DNA: TGCGCCAGCAGCCAAGCCCCGACTAGCTGGCAAGAGACCCAGTACTTC. This sequence encodes CASSQAPTSWQETQYF.

The chain joins TRBV6-5 to TRBJ2-5; D might be TRBD2 (6 bases). Looked up from germline, CDR1 is MNHEY and CDR2 is SVGAGI. Trimming took off 6 bases at V and 5 bases at J, with 16 bases between the two ends. CDR3 size: 14 residues. This chain's CDR3 is CASRETGVRETQYF. CDR3 coding DNA: TGTGCCAGCAGGGAGACGGGGGTACGGGAGACCCAGTACTTC.

This chain connects TRBV7-8 to TRBJ2-1, with TRBD2 identical over 16 bases. V lost 2 bases and J lost 9; bases outside the gene matches: 10. This CDR3 has 18 residues. The germline CDR1 and CDR2 sequences are SGHVS and FQNEAQ. CDR3 protein: CASSLRRGTSGRASEQFF. DNA of the CDR3: TGTGCCAGCAGCTTACGCAGGGGGACTAGCGGGAGGGCGAGTGAGCAGTTCTTC.

The chain has TRBV23-1 and TRBJ2-3, with 14 bases fitting TRBD2. TRBV23-1 is an open reading frame, and its role is uncertain. The junction had 9 bases not matched to a gene; V was cut back by 8 bases and J by 8 bases. The CDR3 runs 15 residues. The CDR3 DNA is TGCGCCAGCTCCACCGGGACTAGCGGGAGCGGTACGCAGTATTTT. It codes for CASSTGTSGSGTQYF.

This clone has only one observation. The rearrangement uses TRBV9 and TRBJ1-1; perhaps TRBD1 as D (5 bases). The germline V and J ends were trimmed by 3 bases and 0 bases, with 15 bases remaining between them. The CDR3 totals 16 residues. Germline values: CDR1 SGDLS, CDR2 YYNGEE. The DNA for the CDR3 is TGTGCCAGCAGCGCGGTGGAGACAGCTATGAACACTGAAGCTTTCTTT. This codes for CASSAVETAMNTEAFF.

V is TRBV5-1 and J is TRBJ2-1, with 11 bases that match TRBD1. The CDR3 totals 16 residues. CDR1 is SGHRS and CDR2 is YFSETQ in the germline V gene. Trimming at V came to 4 bases and at J to 7 bases, leaving 10 bases not matched to a gene. The CDR3 here is CASSPLGTGGVNEQFF. For the CDR3, the DNA is TGCGCCAGCAGCCCCCTCGGGACAGGGGGGGTAAATGAGCAGTTCTTC. Full variable domain (remainder filled in from reference TRBV5-1 and TRBJ2-1): KAGVTQTPRYLIKTRGQQVTLSCSPISGHRSVSWYQQTPGQGLQFLFEYFSETQRNKGNFPGRFSGRQFSNSRSEMNVSTLELGDSALYLCASSPLGTGGVNEQFFGPGTRLTVL.

This clone was seen a handful of times. The chain carries TRBV19 and TRBJ1-5; D call uncertain. This CDR3 spans 13 amino acids. The germline V gene encodes CDR1 LNHDA and CDR2 SQIVND (reference sequence). V lost 2 bases and J 5 bases, leaving 7 bases between the germline ends. The CDR3 DNA is TGTGCCAGTAGTATATTCTCCGATCAGCCCCAGCATTTT. It encodes CASSIFSDQPQHF.

The chain couples TRBV19 to TRBJ2-1, with 10 bases identical to TRBD2. J was trimmed by 6 bases and V by 4 bases; bases with no gene match: 15. In germline, CDR1 is LNHDA, CDR2 SQIVND (reference sequence). The CDR3 spans 18 residues. CDR3 bases: TGTGCCAGTAGTACCCAGCGGGGGGGGTTTACGGTAGGCAATGAGCAGTTCTTC. Protein product: CASSTQRGGFTVGNEQFF.

This chain joins TRBV9 and TRBJ2-5; 11 positions agree with TRBD2. The CDR3 has 15 amino acids. Germline CDR1 and CDR2: SGDLS and YYNGEE. V shed 0 bases, J shed 5 bases, and the junction held 3 bases outside the gene matches. CDR3 amino acids: CASSVGTSGFETQYF. The CDR3 DNA is TGTGCCAGCAGCGTAGGGACTAGCGGGTTCGAGACCCAGTACTTC.

This sequence joins TRBV9 and TRBJ2-1; 10 bases align to TRBD2. CDR3 length: 16 amino acids. Germline lookup yields CDR1 SGDLS and CDR2 YYNGEE. V lost 4 bases, J lost 2 bases, and 6 bases stayed unmatched. The DNA for the CDR3 is TGTGCCAGCAGCTCATTGAGCGGGGGGGCCTACAATGAGCAGTTCTTC. Its translation is CASSSLSGGAYNEQFF.

The chain uses TRBV19 and TRBJ2-7; 7 nucleotides match TRBD1. The germline V gene encodes CDR1 LNHDA and CDR2 SQIVND (reference sequence). The CDR3 is 13 amino acids. Germline trimming cut 10 bases from V and 4 bases from J; bases unmatched to any gene: 10. Written as DNA, the CDR3 is TGTGCCACATCTGGGACAGCCCGATACGAGCAGTACTTC. This sequence encodes CATSGTARYEQYF. Full variable domain (remainder filled in from reference TRBV19 and TRBJ2-7): DGGITQSPKYLFRKEGQNVTLSCEQNLNHDAMYWYRQDPGQGLRLIYYSQIVNDFQKGDIAEGYSVSREKKESFPLTVTSAQKNPTAFYLCATSGTARYEQYFGPGTRLTVT.